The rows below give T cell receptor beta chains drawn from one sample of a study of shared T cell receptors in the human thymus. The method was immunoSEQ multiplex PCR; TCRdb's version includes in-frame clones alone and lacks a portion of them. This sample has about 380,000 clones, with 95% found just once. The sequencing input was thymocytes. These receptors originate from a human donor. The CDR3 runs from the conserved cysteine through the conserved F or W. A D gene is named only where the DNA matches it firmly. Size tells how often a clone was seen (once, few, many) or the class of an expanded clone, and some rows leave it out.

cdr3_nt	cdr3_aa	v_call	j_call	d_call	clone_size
TGTGCCAGCAGTTTGGCCGGCCTCAATCAGCCCCAGCATTTT	CASSLAGLNQPQHF	TRBV27	TRBJ1-5	NA	NA
TGTGCCAGTAGTATTGATAGAAGCGGGTGGAGAAAAGAGACCCAGTACTTC	CASSIDRSGWRKETQYF	TRBV19	TRBJ2-5	NA	NA
TGTGCCAGCAGCCCTACTCCTGGACTAACGAAAACCGGGGAGCTGTTTTTT	CASSPTPGLTKTGELFF	TRBV7-2	TRBJ2-2	NA	once
TGTGCCTGGGGGGGGAGAGTTACGCAGTATTTT	CAWGGRVTQYF	TRBV30	TRBJ2-3	NA	NA
TGTGCCAGAAGCCTAAAAGGACAGTACTTC	CARSLKGQYF	TRBV5-3	TRBJ2-4	NA	once
TGTGCCAGCAGCTTGGCACGGGGGGCCTGGGGCTCCTACAATGAGCAGTTCTTC	CASSLARGAWGSYNEQFF	TRBV5-4	TRBJ2-1	NA	once
TGTGCCAGCAGTCGGTACAGGGGGAACATTCAGTACTTC	CASSRYRGNIQYF	TRBV25-1	TRBJ2-4	TRBD1	NA
TGTGCCAGCAGCTCCGGGAAGGGGGGACTCCAGAACACTGAAGCTTTCTTT	CASSSGKGGLQNTEAFF	TRBV11-2	TRBJ1-1	NA	NA
TGCGCCAGCAGCCAAGATTACGGAGACTCGTACCAAGAGACCCAGTACTTC	CASSQDYGDSYQETQYF	TRBV4-3	TRBJ2-5	NA	once
TGTGCCACCAGCCGGGAGGGGGTTAAAGAGACCCAGTACTTC	CATSREGVKETQYF	TRBV15	TRBJ2-5	TRBD2	NA
TGTGCCAGTAGTATCCGGGGGAGCAGCTCCTACAATGAGCAGTTCTTC	CASSIRGSSSYNEQFF	TRBV19	TRBJ2-1	NA	NA
TGTGCCAGCAGCTTAGAAGGTAGGGGGCGAGAGCAGTACTTC	CASSLEGRGREQYF	TRBV7-2	TRBJ2-7	TRBD1	NA
TGTGCCAGCAGTCGACCCGGGCCCCTGGAAAACACTGAAGCTTTCTTT	CASSRPGPLENTEAFF	TRBV28	TRBJ1-1	NA	NA
TGTGCCAGCAGTTTAGCCCAGACAGGCCCCTACAATGAGCAGTTCTTC	CASSLAQTGPYNEQFF	TRBV28	TRBJ2-1	NA	NA